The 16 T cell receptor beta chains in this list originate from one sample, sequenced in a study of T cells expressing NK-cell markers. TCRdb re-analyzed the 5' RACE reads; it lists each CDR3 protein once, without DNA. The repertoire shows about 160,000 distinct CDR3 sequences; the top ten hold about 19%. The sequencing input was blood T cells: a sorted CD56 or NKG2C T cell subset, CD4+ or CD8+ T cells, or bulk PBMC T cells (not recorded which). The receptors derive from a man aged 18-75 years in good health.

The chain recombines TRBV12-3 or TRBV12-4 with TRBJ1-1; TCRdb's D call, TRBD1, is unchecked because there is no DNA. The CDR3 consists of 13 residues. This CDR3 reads CASAPRLNTEAFF.

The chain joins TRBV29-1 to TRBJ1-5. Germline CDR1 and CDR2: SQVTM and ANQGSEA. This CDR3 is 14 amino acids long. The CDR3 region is CSVVTDLSNQPQHF.

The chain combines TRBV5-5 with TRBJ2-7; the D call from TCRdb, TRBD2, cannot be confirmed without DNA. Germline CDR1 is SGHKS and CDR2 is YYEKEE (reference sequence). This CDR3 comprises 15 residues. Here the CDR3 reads CASSRHQESPYEQYF.

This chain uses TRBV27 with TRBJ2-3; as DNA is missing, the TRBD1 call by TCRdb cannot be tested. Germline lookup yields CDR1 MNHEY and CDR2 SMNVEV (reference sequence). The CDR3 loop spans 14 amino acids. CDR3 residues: CASQTQGAADTQYF.

The CDR3 reads CSARTYPGPSNSPLHF. The gene calls are TRBV20-1 and TRBJ1-6; TCRdb reports TRBD1, a call that lacks DNA to check it against. This CDR3 is 16 amino acids long. In germline, CDR1 is DFQATT, CDR2 SNEGSKA (reference sequence).

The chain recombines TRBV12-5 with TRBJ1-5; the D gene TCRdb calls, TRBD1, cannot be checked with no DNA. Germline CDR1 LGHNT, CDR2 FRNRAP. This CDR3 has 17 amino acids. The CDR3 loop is CASGFTGGRFSNQPQHF. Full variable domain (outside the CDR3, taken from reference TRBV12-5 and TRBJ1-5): DARVTQTPRHKVTEMGQEVTMRCQPILGHNTVFWYRQTMMQGLELLAYFRNRAPLDDSGMPKDRFSAEMPDATLATLKIQPSEPRDSAVYFCASGFTGGRFSNQPQHFGDGTRLSIL.

CDR3 sequence reads: CASSEGTTYEQYF. V usage is TRBV6-1 and J usage is TRBJ2-7. CDR3 length equals 13 residues. CDR1 MNHNS and CDR2 SASEGT come from the germline V gene.

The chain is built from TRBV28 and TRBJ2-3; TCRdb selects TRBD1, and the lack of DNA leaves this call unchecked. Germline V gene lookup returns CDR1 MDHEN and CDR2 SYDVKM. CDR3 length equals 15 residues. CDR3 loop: CASSPLMRGADTQYF. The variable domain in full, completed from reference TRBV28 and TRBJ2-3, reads DVKVTQSSRYLVKRTGEKVFLECVQDMDHENMFWYRQDPGLGLRLIYFSYDVKMKEKGDIPEGYSVSREKKERFSLILESASTNQTSMYLCASSPLMRGADTQYFGPGTRLTVL.

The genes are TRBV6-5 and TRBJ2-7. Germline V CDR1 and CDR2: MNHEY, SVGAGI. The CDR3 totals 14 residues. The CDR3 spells CASSYSGGTYEQYF.

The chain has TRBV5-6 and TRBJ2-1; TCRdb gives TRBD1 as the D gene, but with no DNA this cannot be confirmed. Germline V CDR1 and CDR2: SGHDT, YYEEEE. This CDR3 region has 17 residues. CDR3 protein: CASSPLSVTGVYNEQFF.

The chain's CDR3 is CASNLAGASYEQYF. The V gene is TRBV12-3 or TRBV12-4, the J gene TRBJ2-7; there is no DNA to check the TCRdb D call of TRBD2. The CDR3 is made up of 14 amino acids.

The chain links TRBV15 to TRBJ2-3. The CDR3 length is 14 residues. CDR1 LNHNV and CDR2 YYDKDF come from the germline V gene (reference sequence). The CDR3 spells CATSSDGSTDTQYF.

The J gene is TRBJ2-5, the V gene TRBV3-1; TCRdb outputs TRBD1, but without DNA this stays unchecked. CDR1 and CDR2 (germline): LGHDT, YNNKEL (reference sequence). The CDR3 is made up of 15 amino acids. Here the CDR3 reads CASSPRTVSQETQYF.

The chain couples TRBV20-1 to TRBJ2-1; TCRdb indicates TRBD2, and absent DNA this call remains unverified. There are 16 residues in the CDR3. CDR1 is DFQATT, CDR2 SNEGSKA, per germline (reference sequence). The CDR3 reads CSARELAGVSYNEQFF.

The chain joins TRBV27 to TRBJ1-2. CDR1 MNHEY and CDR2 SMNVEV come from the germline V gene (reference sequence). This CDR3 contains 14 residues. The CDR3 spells CASSPRDGSYGYTF.

CDR3 in amino acids: CASSQDIGLAGGLEGAEQFF. V gene TRBV3-1 combines with J gene TRBJ2-1; the D call from TCRdb, TRBD2, cannot be confirmed without DNA. Germline CDR1 reads LGHDT; CDR2 reads YNNKEL (reference sequence). The CDR3 runs 20 residues.